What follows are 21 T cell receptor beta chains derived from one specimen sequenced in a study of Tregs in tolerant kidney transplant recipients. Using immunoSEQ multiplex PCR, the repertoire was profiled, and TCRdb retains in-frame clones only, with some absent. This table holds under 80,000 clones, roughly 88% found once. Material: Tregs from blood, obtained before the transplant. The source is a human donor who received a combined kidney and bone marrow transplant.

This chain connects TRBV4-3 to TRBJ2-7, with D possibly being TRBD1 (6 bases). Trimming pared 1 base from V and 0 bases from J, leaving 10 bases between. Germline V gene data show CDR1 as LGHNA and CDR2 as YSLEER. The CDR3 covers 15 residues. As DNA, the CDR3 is TGCGCCAGCAGCCAAGTATGGGACAACTCCTACGAGCAGTACTTC. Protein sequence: CASSQVWDNSYEQYF.

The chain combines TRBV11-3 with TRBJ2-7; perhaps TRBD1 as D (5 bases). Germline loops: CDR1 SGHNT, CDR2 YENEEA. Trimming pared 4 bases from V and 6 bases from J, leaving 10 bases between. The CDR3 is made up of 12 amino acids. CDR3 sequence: CASSSRVGEQYF. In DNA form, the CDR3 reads TGTGCCAGCAGCTCCAGGGTTGGCGAGCAGTACTTC.

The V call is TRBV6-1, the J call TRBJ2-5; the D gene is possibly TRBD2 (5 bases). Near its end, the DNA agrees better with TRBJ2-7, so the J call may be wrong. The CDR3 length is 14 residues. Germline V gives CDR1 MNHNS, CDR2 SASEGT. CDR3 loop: CASSGAVSSYEQYF. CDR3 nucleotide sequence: TGTGCCAGCAGTGGAGCGGTTAGCTCCTACGAGCAGTACTTC.

CDR3 loop: CASSGLGGNTEAFF. The CDR3 DNA is TGTGCCAGCAGCGGTTTAGGGGGCAACACTGAAGCTTTCTTT. The rearrangement uses TRBV9 and TRBJ1-1; TRBD1 matches 7 bases. From germline, CDR1 is SGDLS and CDR2 YYNGEE. V was clipped by 3 bases and J by 2 bases; unmatched bases: 4. This CDR3 is built from 14 residues.

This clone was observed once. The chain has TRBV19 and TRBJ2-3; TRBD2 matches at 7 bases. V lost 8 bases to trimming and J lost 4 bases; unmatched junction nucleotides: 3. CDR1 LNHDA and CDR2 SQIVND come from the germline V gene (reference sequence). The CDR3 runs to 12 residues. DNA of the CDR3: TGTGCCAGTCGGCGGGGGTCAGATACGCAGTATTTT. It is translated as CASRRGSDTQYF. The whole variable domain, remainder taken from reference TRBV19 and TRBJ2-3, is DGGITQSPKYLFRKEGQNVTLSCEQNLNHDAMYWYRQDPGQGLRLIYYSQIVNDFQKGDIAEGYSVSREKKESFPLTVTSAQKNPTAFYLCASRRGSDTQYFGPGTRLTVL.

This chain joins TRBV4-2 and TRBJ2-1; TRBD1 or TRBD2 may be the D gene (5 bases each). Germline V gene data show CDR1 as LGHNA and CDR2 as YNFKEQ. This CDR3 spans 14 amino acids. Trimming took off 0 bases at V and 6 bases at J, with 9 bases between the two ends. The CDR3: CASSQEGDPNEQFF. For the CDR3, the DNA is TGTGCCAGCAGCCAAGAGGGGGACCCCAATGAGCAGTTCTTC.

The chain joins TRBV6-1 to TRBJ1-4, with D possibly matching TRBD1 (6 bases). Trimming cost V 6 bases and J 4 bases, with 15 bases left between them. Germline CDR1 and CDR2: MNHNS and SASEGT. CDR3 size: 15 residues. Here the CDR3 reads CASRDLTGSNEKLFF. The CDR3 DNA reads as TGTGCCAGCAGGGACCTAACAGGGAGTAATGAAAAACTGTTTTTT.

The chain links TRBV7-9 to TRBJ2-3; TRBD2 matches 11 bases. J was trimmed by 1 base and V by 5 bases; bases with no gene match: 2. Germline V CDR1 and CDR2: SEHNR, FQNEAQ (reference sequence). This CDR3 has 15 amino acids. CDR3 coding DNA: TGTGCCAGCAGCGTGGGACTAGCGGGCACAGATACGCAGTATTTT. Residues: CASSVGLAGTDTQYF.

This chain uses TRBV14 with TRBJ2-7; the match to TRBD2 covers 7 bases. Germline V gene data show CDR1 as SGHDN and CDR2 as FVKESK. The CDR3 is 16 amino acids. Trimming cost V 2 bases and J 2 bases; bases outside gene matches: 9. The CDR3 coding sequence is TGTGCCAGCAGCCAATCCTCGGGGAGGGTAACCTACGAGCAGTACTTC. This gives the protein CASSQSSGRVTYEQYF. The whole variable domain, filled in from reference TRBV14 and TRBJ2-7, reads EAGVTQFPSHSVIEKGQTVTLRCDPISGHDNLYWYRRVMGKEIKFLLHFVKESKQDESGMPNNRFLAERTGGTYSTLKVQPAELEDSGVYFCASSQSSGRVTYEQYFGPGTRLTVT.

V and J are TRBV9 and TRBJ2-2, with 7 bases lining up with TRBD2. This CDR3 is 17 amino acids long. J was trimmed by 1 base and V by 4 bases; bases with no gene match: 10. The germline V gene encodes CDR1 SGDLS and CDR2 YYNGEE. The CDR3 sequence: CASSPTGRTRNTGELFF. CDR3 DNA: TGTGCCAGCAGCCCGACCGGACGGACTAGGAACACCGGGGAGCTGTTTTTT.

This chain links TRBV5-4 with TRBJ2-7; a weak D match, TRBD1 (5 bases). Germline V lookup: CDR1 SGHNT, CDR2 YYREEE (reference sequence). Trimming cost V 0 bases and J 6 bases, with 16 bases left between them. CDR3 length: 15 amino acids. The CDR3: CASSLEGAGPSEQYF. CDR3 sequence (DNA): TGTGCCAGCAGCTTGGAGGGCGCAGGGCCGAGCGAGCAGTACTTC.

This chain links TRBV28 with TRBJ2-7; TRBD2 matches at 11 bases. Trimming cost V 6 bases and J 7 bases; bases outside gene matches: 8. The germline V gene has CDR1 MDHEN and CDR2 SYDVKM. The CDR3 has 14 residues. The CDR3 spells CASRFTGTSGEQYF. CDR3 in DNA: TGTGCCAGCAGGTTCACCGGGACTAGCGGTGAGCAGTACTTC.

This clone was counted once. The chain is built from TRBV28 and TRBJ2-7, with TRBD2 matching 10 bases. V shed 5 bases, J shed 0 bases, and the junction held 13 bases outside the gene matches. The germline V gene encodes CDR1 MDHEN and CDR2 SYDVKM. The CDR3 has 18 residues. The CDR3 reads CASSPGASGSKYSYEQYF. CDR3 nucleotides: TGTGCCAGCAGTCCAGGGGCTAGCGGGAGTAAGTACTCCTACGAGCAGTACTTC.

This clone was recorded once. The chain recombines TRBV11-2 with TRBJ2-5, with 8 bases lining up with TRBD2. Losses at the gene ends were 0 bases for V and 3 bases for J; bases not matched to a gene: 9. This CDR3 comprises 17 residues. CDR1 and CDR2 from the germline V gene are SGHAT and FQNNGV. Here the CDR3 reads CASSLEGLARPKETQYF. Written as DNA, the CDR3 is TGTGCCAGCAGCTTAGAAGGACTAGCTCGCCCTAAAGAGACCCAGTACTTC.

The CDR3 region is CASGESGSGTDTQYF. CDR3 nucleotide sequence: TGTGCCAGCGGCGAGAGCGGGAGTGGCACAGATACGCAGTATTTT. This chain links TRBV28 with TRBJ2-3, with 8 bases matching TRBD2. The length of the CDR3 is 15 residues. In germline, CDR1 is MDHEN, CDR2 SYDVKM. V trimming: 8 bases; J trimming: 1 base; junction bases outside the gene matches: 8. Combining the CDR3 with reference TRBV28 and TRBJ2-3 gives the whole variable domain DVKVTQSSRYLVKRTGEKVFLECVQDMDHENMFWYRQDPGLGLRLIYFSYDVKMKEKGDIPEGYSVSREKKERFSLILESASTNQTSMYLCASGESGSGTDTQYFGPGTRLTVL.

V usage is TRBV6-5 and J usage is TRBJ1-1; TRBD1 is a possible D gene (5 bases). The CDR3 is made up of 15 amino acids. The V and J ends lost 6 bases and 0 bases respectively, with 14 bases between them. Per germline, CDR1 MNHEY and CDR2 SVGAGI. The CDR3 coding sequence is TGTGCCAGCAGAACCCAAGACAGCGTGAACACTGAAGCTTTCTTT. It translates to CASRTQDSVNTEAFF.

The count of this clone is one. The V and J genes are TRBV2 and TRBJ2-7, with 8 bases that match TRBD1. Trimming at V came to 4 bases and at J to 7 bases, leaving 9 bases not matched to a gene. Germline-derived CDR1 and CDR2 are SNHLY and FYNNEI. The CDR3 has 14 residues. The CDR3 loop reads CASSGQGLIGEQYF. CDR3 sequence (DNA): TGTGCCAGCAGTGGACAGGGGCTGATAGGTGAGCAGTACTTC.

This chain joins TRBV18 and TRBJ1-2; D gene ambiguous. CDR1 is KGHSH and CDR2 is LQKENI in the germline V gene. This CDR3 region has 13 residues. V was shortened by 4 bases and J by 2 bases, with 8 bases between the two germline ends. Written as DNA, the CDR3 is TGTGCCAGCTCACAAGAGGCCAACTATGGCTACACCTTC. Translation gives CASSQEANYGYTF. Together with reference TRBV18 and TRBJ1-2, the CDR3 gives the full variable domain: NAGVMQNPRHLVRRRGQEARLRCSPMKGHSHVYWYRQLPEEGLKFMVYLQKENIIDESGMPKERFSAEFPKEGPSILRIQQVVRGDSAAYFCASSQEANYGYTFGSGTRLTVV.

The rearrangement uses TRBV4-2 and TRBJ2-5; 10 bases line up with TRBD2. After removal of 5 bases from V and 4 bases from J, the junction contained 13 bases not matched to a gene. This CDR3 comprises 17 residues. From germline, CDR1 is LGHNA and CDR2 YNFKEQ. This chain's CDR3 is CASSTRLAGASGETQYF. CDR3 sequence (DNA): TGTGCCAGCAGCACCCGACTAGCGGGTGCTTCGGGAGAGACCCAGTACTTC.

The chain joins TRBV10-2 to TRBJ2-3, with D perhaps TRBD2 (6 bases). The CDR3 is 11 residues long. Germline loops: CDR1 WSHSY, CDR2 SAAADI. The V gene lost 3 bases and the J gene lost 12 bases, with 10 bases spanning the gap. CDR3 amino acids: CASSDGTPQYF. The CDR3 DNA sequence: TGCGCCAGCAGTGACGGGACTCCACAGTATTTT.

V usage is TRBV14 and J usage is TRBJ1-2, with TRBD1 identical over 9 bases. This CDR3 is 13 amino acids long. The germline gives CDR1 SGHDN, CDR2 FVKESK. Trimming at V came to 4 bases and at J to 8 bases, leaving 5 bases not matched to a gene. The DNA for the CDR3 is TGTGCCAGCAGCCCCAGGACAGGGGACGGCTACACCTTC. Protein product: CASSPRTGDGYTF.